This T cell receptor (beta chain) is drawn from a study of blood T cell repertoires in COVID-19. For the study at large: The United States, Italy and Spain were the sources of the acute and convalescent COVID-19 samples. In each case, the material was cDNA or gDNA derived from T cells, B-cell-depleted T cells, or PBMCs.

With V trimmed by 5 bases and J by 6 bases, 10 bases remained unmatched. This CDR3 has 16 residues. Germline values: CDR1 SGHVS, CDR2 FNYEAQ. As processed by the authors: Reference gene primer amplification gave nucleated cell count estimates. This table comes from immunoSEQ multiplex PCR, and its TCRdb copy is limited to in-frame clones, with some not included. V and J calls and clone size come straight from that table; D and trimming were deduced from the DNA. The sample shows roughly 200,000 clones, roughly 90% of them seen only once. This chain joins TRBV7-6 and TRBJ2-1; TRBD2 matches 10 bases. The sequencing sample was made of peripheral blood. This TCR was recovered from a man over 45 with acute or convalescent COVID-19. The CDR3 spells CASSGFQRGGPNEQFF. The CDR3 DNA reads TGTGCCAGCAGCGGTTTTCAGCGGGGGGGCCCCAATGAGCAGTTCTTC.